This passage covers 25 T cell receptor beta chains from one sample sequenced in a study of cytomegalovirus exposure and HLA in healthy donors. Only in-frame clones appear in the TCRdb table, and some are missing; sequencing was by immunoSEQ multiplex PCR. The sample holds some 160,000 clones; roughly nine tenths are singletons and the top ten take approximately 0.7%. Sequenced sample: PBMCs. These receptors were taken from a man in his late teens or twenties in good health and CMV-seronegative.

The chain uses TRBV27 and TRBJ2-1; the D is unclear. The germline V and J ends were trimmed by 2 bases and 2 bases, with 10 bases remaining between them. Germline CDR1 is MNHEY and CDR2 is SMNVEV (reference sequence). This CDR3 comprises 15 residues. The CDR3 is CASSLILVPYNEQFF. In nucleotides, the CDR3 is TGTGCCAGCAGTTTAATCCTAGTCCCCTACAATGAGCAGTTCTTC.

The chain couples TRBV6-5 to TRBJ2-7, with 12 bases fitting TRBD2. Germline trimming cut 6 bases from V and 5 bases from J; bases unmatched to any gene: 5. CDR1 is MNHEY and CDR2 is SVGAGI in the germline V gene. CDR3 length equals 14 residues. The CDR3 coding sequence is TGTGCCAGCAGGCTAGCGGGGGGGCCCCACGAGCAGTACTTC. This encodes CASRLAGGPHEQYF.

The chain combines TRBV30 with TRBJ2-1; 11 bases map to TRBD2. Per germline, CDR1 GTSNPN and CDR2 SVGIG (reference sequence). The CDR3 consists of 14 residues. Germline trimming cut 4 bases from V and 4 bases from J; bases unmatched to any gene: 3. The CDR3: CAWTGTSGYNEQFF. The CDR3 DNA sequence: TGTGCCTGGACCGGGACTAGCGGTTACAATGAGCAGTTCTTC.

This chain uses TRBV19 with TRBJ2-5; D is undetermined. Germline V gene sequence: CDR1 LNHDA, CDR2 SQIVND (reference sequence). With 3 bases removed from V and 0 bases from J, the gap between germline ends came to 11 bases. The CDR3 consists of 15 residues. CDR3 in DNA: TGTGCCAGTAGTATGGTTCCAGGAAACCAAGAGACCCAGTACTTC. The encoded protein is CASSMVPGNQETQYF. The variable domain in full, completed from reference TRBV19 and TRBJ2-5, reads DGGITQSPKYLFRKEGQNVTLSCEQNLNHDAMYWYRQDPGQGLRLIYYSQIVNDFQKGDIAEGYSVSREKKESFPLTVTSAQKNPTAFYLCASSMVPGNQETQYFGPGTRLLVL.

V usage is TRBV7-2 and J usage is TRBJ2-1, with 9 bases lining up with TRBD2. V dropped 5 bases and J dropped 0; count of bases not matched to a gene: 2. Germline V gene sequence: CDR1 SGHTA, CDR2 FQGNSA. The CDR3 totals 15 residues. CDR3 DNA: TGTGCCAGCAGCGGACTAGCGAACTCCTACAATGAGCAGTTCTTC. It codes for CASSGLANSYNEQFF.

The chain uses TRBV6-5 and TRBJ2-4; no clear D gene. Germline-derived CDR1 and CDR2 are MNHEY and SVGAGI. The CDR3 sequence is 12 residues long. Trimming cost V 5 bases and J 7 bases, with 9 bases left between them. The DNA of the CDR3 is TGTGCCAGCAGTCAAGACGGGAACATTCAGTACTTC. It encodes CASSQDGNIQYF.

This sequence joins TRBV28 and TRBJ1-1, with TRBD1 as a possible D gene (5 bases). CDR3 length: 12 residues. V gave up 7 bases and J gave up 6 bases, with 12 bases separating them. From germline, CDR1 is MDHEN and CDR2 SYDVKM. CDR3 sequence: CASNTGGAEAFF. DNA for the CDR3: TGTGCCAGCAACACGGGGGGGGCTGAAGCTTTCTTT. Complete variable domain (other parts from reference TRBV28 and TRBJ1-1): DVKVTQSSRYLVKRTGEKVFLECVQDMDHENMFWYRQDPGLGLRLIYFSYDVKMKEKGDIPEGYSVSREKKERFSLILESASTNQTSMYLCASNTGGAEAFFGQGTRLTVV.

The rearrangement links TRBV20-1 to TRBJ2-7; D is unclear. The V and J ends lost 4 bases and 4 bases respectively, with 8 bases between them. Per the germline V gene, CDR1 is DFQATT and CDR2 is SNEGSKA (reference sequence). The CDR3 runs 11 residues. The CDR3 region is CSATPLYEQYF. The CDR3 DNA sequence: TGCAGTGCTACCCCCCTTTACGAGCAGTACTTC.

The CDR3 sequence: CASSYSGRGWTEAFF. Written as DNA, the CDR3 is TGTGCCAGCAGTTACTCGGGCAGGGGGTGGACTGAAGCTTTCTTT. The rearrangement joins TRBV6-5 to TRBJ1-1; 7 bases are a match to TRBD1. CDR3 length: 15 residues. Germline trimming cut 0 bases from V and 5 bases from J; bases unmatched to any gene: 6. Per germline, CDR1 MNHEY and CDR2 SVGAGI.

The chain links TRBV6-5 to TRBJ2-1; possible D gene TRBD1, 6 bases. Germline V lookup: CDR1 MNHEY, CDR2 SVGAGI. CDR3 size: 13 residues. V lost 7 bases to trimming and J lost 3 bases, with 10 bases between them. Here the CDR3 DNA reads TGTGCCAGCATGTGGACAGACTACAATGAGCAGTTCTTC. Amino acid sequence: CASMWTDYNEQFF.

This chain joins TRBV6-6 and TRBJ2-7; tentatively, D is TRBD2 (5 bases). Deletions cut 6 bases from V and 7 bases from J, with 10 bases between. The germline CDR1 and CDR2 sequences are MNHNY and SVGAGI (reference sequence). CDR3 length: 11 residues. CDR3 DNA: TGTGCCAGCAGCCTAGCCGGGGAGCAGTACGTC. This gives the protein CASSLAGEQYV.

This chain connects TRBV7-2 to TRBJ1-3, with D perhaps matching TRBD1 (6 bases). V lost 0 bases and J 2 bases, leaving 11 bases between the germline ends. CDR3 size: 16 residues. Germline values: CDR1 SGHTA, CDR2 FQGNSA. CDR3 coding DNA: TGTGCCAGCAGCTTAGCGAGGGAGGGGGCTGGAAACACCATATATTTT. Its protein product is CASSLAREGAGNTIYF.

The chain employs TRBV28 and TRBJ1-5; D is unclear. This CDR3 contains 15 residues. CDR1 is MDHEN and CDR2 is SYDVKM in the germline V gene. V was trimmed by 5 bases and J by 2 bases, leaving 13 bases between them. The CDR3 DNA reads as TGTGCCAGCAGTCCCTCTCGAGGAGGCAATCAGCCCCAGCATTTT. Its translation: CASSPSRGGNQPQHF. Looking up the rest from reference TRBV28 and TRBJ1-5 gives the full variable domain: DVKVTQSSRYLVKRTGEKVFLECVQDMDHENMFWYRQDPGLGLRLIYFSYDVKMKEKGDIPEGYSVSREKKERFSLILESASTNQTSMYLCASSPSRGGNQPQHFGDGTRLSIL.

The gene calls are TRBV5-1 and TRBJ2-1, with 11 bases matching TRBD2. There are 18 residues in the CDR3. The ends lost 0 bases at V and 2 bases at J; junction bases unmatched: 7. Germline V lookup: CDR1 SGHRS, CDR2 YFSETQ. Here the CDR3 reads CASSLVAGGPGTYNEQFF. As DNA, the CDR3 is TGCGCCAGCAGCTTGGTAGCGGGAGGGCCGGGGACCTACAATGAGCAGTTCTTC.

V usage is TRBV19 and J usage is TRBJ1-1; 7 bases map to TRBD1. Per the germline V gene, CDR1 is LNHDA and CDR2 is SQIVND (reference sequence). Trimming cost V 8 bases and J 1 base; bases outside gene matches: 4. The CDR3 consists of 13 residues. The CDR3 nucleotides read TGTGCCAGTTCCGGGACAGCGAACACTGAAGCTTTCTTT. Protein product: CASSGTANTEAFF.

This chain links TRBV7-9 with TRBJ1-1, with D unclear. Germline CDR1 is SEHNR and CDR2 is FQNEAQ (reference sequence). Trimming pared 6 bases from V and 8 bases from J, leaving 19 bases between. The CDR3 totals 14 residues. DNA for the CDR3: TGTGCCAGCAGGATACTCCCCCGGCAGGCAGAAGCTTTCTTT. This translates into CASRILPRQAEAFF. Combining the CDR3 with reference TRBV7-9 and TRBJ1-1 gives the whole variable domain DTGVSQNPRHKITKRGQNVTFRCDPISEHNRLYWYRQTLGQGPEFLTYFQNEAQLEKSRLLSDRFSAERPKGSFSTLEIQRTEQGDSAMYLCASRILPRQAEAFFGQGTRLTVV.

This rearrangement joins TRBV25-1 to TRBJ2-3; 7 nucleotides agree with TRBD2. The CDR3 spans 15 residues. Germline V gene data show CDR1 as MGHDK and CDR2 as SYGVNS. Trimming took 3 bases from V and 2 from J; bases not matched to a gene: 5. The CDR3 is CASSEAGDPTDTQYF. CDR3 nucleotide sequence: TGTGCCAGCAGTGAGGCGGGGGACCCCACAGATACGCAGTATTTT.

V usage is TRBV7-2 and J usage is TRBJ1-3; D remains ambiguous. V lost 5 bases and J lost 6, with 14 bases in between. Germline CDR1 and CDR2: SGHTA and FQGNSA. This CDR3 comprises 14 residues. CDR3 sequence: CASSKRSPANTIYF. For the CDR3, the DNA is TGTGCCAGCAGCAAGAGGTCGCCGGCAAACACCATATATTTT.

The gene calls are TRBV18 and TRBJ2-5; D is unresolved. CDR1 is KGHSH, CDR2 LQKENI, per germline. The CDR3 extends over 13 amino acids. V gave up 5 bases and J gave up 3 bases, with 10 bases separating them. The CDR3 reads CASSGEAEETQYF. CDR3 nucleotides: TGTGCCAGCTCAGGCGAGGCCGAAGAGACCCAGTACTTC. The full variable domain, rest sourced from reference TRBV18 and TRBJ2-5, is NAGVMQNPRHLVRRRGQEARLRCSPMKGHSHVYWYRQLPEEGLKFMVYLQKENIIDESGMPKERFSAEFPKEGPSILRIQQVVRGDSAAYFCASSGEAEETQYFGPGTRLLVL.

The chain uses TRBV25-1 and TRBJ2-7, with a possible D match to TRBD2 (6 bases). The CDR3 runs to 13 residues. V was pared by 6 bases and J by 2 bases, with 11 bases between. Germline assignment: CDR1 MGHDK and CDR2 SYGVNS. As DNA, the CDR3 is TGTGCCAGCAGGCGGGGCCGTGCCTACGAGCAGTACTTC. Amino acid sequence: CASRRGRAYEQYF.

The V gene is TRBV27, the J gene TRBJ1-5, with 7 nucleotides matching TRBD1. Germline V gene sequence: CDR1 MNHEY, CDR2 SMNVEV (reference sequence). The CDR3 sequence is 15 residues long. After removal of 5 bases from V and 11 bases from J, the junction contained 15 bases not matched to a gene. The CDR3 nucleotides are TGTGCCAGCAGTCCCGGGACAGCAATTGGATTAACCCAGCATTTT. Residues: CASSPGTAIGLTQHF.

This chain links TRBV5-1 with TRBJ2-7; 8 bases are a match to TRBD1. Trimming cost V 5 bases and J 3 bases; bases outside gene matches: 4. Germline V gene lookup returns CDR1 SGHRS and CDR2 YFSETQ. The CDR3 extends over 13 amino acids. Here the CDR3 reads CASSPTGDYEQYV. The CDR3 DNA is TGCGCCAGCAGTCCGACAGGGGACTACGAGCAGTACGTC.

The chain uses TRBV7-3 and TRBJ2-5; 10 bases are a match to TRBD2. In germline, CDR1 is SGHTA, CDR2 FQGTGA. Trimming cost V 5 bases and J 3 bases; bases outside gene matches: 6. The CDR3 is made up of 15 amino acids. CDR3 amino acids: CASSALAGKKETQYF. The CDR3 coding sequence is TGTGCCAGCAGCGCACTAGCGGGGAAAAAAGAGACCCAGTACTTC.

The chain joins TRBV19 to TRBJ2-5; TRBD1 might be the D (6 bases). CDR1 LNHDA and CDR2 SQIVND come from the germline V gene (reference sequence). CDR3 length: 14 amino acids. Trimming left V 3 bases short and J 5 bases short, with 13 bases between. The chain's CDR3 is CASSIPNRDETQYF. The CDR3 nucleotides are TGTGCCAGTAGTATCCCCAACAGGGACGAGACCCAGTACTTC.

The V gene is TRBV5-1, the J gene TRBJ2-1; TRBD2 aligns across 11 bases. Unmatched junction bases numbered 5, after V lost 6 bases and J lost 3 bases. This CDR3 has 15 residues. The V gene's germline CDR1 is SGHRS and CDR2 YFSETQ. This CDR3 is CASNRGLAVYNEQFF. The CDR3 nucleotides are TGCGCCAGCAACAGGGGACTAGCGGTCTACAATGAGCAGTTCTTC.